This TCR beta chain appears in the sequencing data of a study of blood T cell repertoires in COVID-19. Overall study: Donors in the United States, Italy and Spain gave samples during acute or convalescent COVID-19. T cells, B-cell-depleted T cells, or PBMCs supplied cDNA or gDNA.

Per the authors' pipeline: Using reference gene primer amplification, nucleated cell counts were estimated. Using immunoSEQ multiplex PCR, the repertoire was profiled, and TCRdb retains in-frame clones only, with some absent. V, J and clone size reflect that table, while D and trimming were determined from the DNA. The sample records 35,000 to 40,000 clones, 88% being singletons. This CDR3 is 16 amino acids long. With V trimmed by 0 bases and J by 4 bases, 5 bases remained unmatched. CDR1 SGHRS and CDR2 YFSETQ come from the germline V gene. The sample taken for sequencing was peripheral blood. This TCR came from a man in his 70s with acute or convalescent COVID-19. This chain connects TRBV5-1 to TRBJ2-2; TRBD1 matches at 8 bases. The CDR3 DNA reads TGCGCCAGCAGCTTGGCGGGACAGGCCAGCACCGGGGAGCTGTTTTTT. Protein sequence: CASSLAGQASTGELFF.